The following is a TCR beta chain sequence with its context. Its antigen is undetermined. The data were obtained in a study of response to subunit inactivated influenza vaccine. Study-wide findings and caveats: Authors suggested few new T cells are recruited by each seasonal influenza vaccination.

One entry per CDR3 protein, called by TCRdb with MiXCR from the RT-PCR reads. The sample lists about 780,000 distinct CDR3 sequences, about 18% occurring once. The starting material was PBMCs from blood, obtained approximately 5 days after vaccination. The receptor was derived from a man aged 50-60 years who received an inactivated influenza vaccine.

DNA of the CDR3: TGTGCCAGCAGTTTAGATTTAGGCTACACCTTC. Protein: CASSLDLGYTF. This chain connects TRBV12-3 or TRBV12-4 to TRBJ1-2; no clear D. This CDR3 is built from 11 residues. The V end was cut by 1 base, the J end by 8 bases, with 5 bases between.